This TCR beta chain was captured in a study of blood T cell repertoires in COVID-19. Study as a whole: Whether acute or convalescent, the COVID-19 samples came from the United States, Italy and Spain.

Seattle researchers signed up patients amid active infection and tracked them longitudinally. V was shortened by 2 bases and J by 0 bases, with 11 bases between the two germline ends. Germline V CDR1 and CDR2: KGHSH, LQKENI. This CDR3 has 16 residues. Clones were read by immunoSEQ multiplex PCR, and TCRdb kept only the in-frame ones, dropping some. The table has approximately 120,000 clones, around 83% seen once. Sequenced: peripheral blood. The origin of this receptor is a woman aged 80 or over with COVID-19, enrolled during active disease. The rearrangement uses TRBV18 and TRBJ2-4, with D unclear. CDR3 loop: CASSPETAIAKNIQYF. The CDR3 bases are TGTGCCAGCTCACCAGAAACAGCTATAGCCAAAAACATTCAGTACTTC. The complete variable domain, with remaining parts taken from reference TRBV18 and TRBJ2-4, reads NAGVMQNPRHLVRRRGQEARLRCSPMKGHSHVYWYRQLPEEGLKFMVYLQKENIIDESGMPKERFSAEFPKEGPSILRIQQVVRGDSAAYFCASSPETAIAKNIQYFGAGTRLSVL.